This T cell receptor (beta chain) derives from a study of T cells in Graves' hyperthyroidism and ophthalmopathy (dated by TCRdb to about 2019). In terms of the full investigation: Peripheral blood samples were taken at initial diagnosis, before any treatment was given. TCR V-J signatures able to tell the groups apart were searched for in a discovery cohort of 95 to 100 patients, of whom 43 had Graves' ophthalmopathy and 55 to 60 had stable Graves' hyperthyroidism. An independent validation cohort of about 20 hyperthyroidism patients and 17 patients who later progressed to ophthalmopathy tested prospective prediction of ophthalmopathy. The 100 or so discovery patients were randomly split 7:3 into training and test sets. Thyroid tissue and blood T-cell repertoires from roughly 6 Graves' hyperthyroidism patients were also compared in the study. After sampling, hyperthyroidism patients received methimazole starting at 30 mg daily, and ophthalmopathy patients received high-dose intravenous methylprednisolone. The paper describes TCR Vbeta CDR3 sequencing of 140 or so peripheral blood samples, made up of fewer than 50 ophthalmopathy patients, 70 to 75 hyperthyroidism patients and 17 progressor patients.

Findings and caveats that apply to the study as a whole: In validation, the model predicted progression to ophthalmopathy with approximately 70% sensitivity and approximately 72% specificity, a median of roughly seven months before onset. Most expanded thyroid clonotypes (frequency above 0.001) were also detected in blood, a finding suggesting that blood repertoires may reflect thyroid immune responses. Sample size was not statistically predetermined, and investigators were not blinded to group allocation. A model built on a 13 V-J signature distinguished ophthalmopathy from stable hyperthyroidism, reaching roughly 88% sensitivity and approximately 83% specificity in cross-validation and 80%/75% in testing.

Stable Graves' hyperthyroidism was defined as no progression to ophthalmopathy during 18 months of follow-up. Hyperthyroidism patients were aged 18 to 65 years and newly diagnosed, with disease duration of less than 2 months. Exclusion was applied to patients with uncontrolled infections, other autoimmune diseases, pregnancy or lactation. Diagnoses were based on clinical symptoms, serum thyroxine and TRAb, thyroid ultrasound and orbital computed tomography. PBMCs were separated from roughly 9.6 ml of fresh peripheral blood using Ficoll-Paque density gradient centrifugation. Trizol reagent was used to extract total RNA, and RNA quality was then checked on an Agilent 2100 Bioanalyzer. The CDR3, from cysteine to phenylalanine, totals 15 residues. Just CDR3 DNA is preserved here, 45 bases in frame from base 1. Ends trimmed: V by 10 bases, J by 2 bases; bases unmatched to a gene: 9. Via the germline V gene (reference sequence), CDR1 is LNHDA and CDR2 SQIVND.

This clonotype was detected many times. Its antigen is unknown. Base qualities are not recorded, but no much larger clone differs from it by a single base. TCR beta CDR3 regions were amplified from RNA transcripts. The first round of RT-PCR for the TCR CDR3 was performed with the HTBI primer set and the Qiagen OneStep RT-PCR kit. The libraries were constructed in a second round of multiplex PCR and then size-selected and purified. The libraries were sequenced on an Illumina HiSeq2000 using paired-end 100 bp reads. Processing in the source paper ran as follows. SOAPnuke was used to process the raw data, removing reads that contained adapters or uncalled bases, had a mean Phred below 15, or lacked an exact match to the constant primer or identifier. COPE v1.2.5 was used to merge high-quality paired reads, and clonotypes were defined as unique nucleotide sequences. MiTCR v1.1 was used to align the clonotypes against IMGT TRBV, TRBD and TRBJ reference segments. The analysis was restricted to V-J combinations with a frequency above 0.0001, which together covered 99% to 99.2% of the repertoires. The TCS score was defined as the ratio of F50 (clonal expansion) to E x V (chaos), calculated using BLOSUM62-based TCRdist between CDR3 peptides within each V-J. Welch's t-statistics and random forest reduced fewer than 550 V-J features to fewer than 15, which were used in a naive Bayes classifier (R e1071). Starting from the raw public reads, TCRdb applied fastp trimming at Q25, assembled clones with MiXCR and retained in-frame beta chains. Rows are combined by CDR3 protein, so each entry shows the most common genes and DNA. TCRdb's processing, not the study's, gives the V and J calls here. The sample table holds around 200,000 distinct CDR3 sequences, of which more than 15% were seen once. Around 27% of the sample goes to the ten largest clones.

The sequence came from a woman between 45 and 60 years old with Graves' hyperthyroidism. Recombination joined TRBV19 with TRBJ1-5; TRBD1 matches 9 bases in the middle. The material sequenced was blood. The DNA sequence is given as TGTGCCACCCAGGTTCGGACAGGGGGCAATCAGCCCCAGCATTTT. Its protein is CATQVRTGGNQPQHF.